This T cell receptor beta chain stems from a study of vaccination and CD4 T cells after COVID-19. Study background: Researchers treated control cultures with a CEFX pool, an HIV-1 Nef pool, or no peptide.

The CDR3 length is 14 residues. The germline V gene has CDR1 MDHEN and CDR2 SYDVKM. The V and J ends lost 6 bases and 4 bases respectively, with 12 bases between them. The treatment is: roughly 10-day PBMC culture with coronavirus spike peptide pools or control peptides (ViraFEST assay). In the case of this clonotype: Its antigen is still unknown.

The Oncomine TCR Beta short-read assay was what sequenced the DNA obtained from cultured CD4+ T cells. A single record per CDR3 protein comes from TCRdb applying MiXCR to the PCR reads. Among about 7,100 distinct CDR3 sequences listed, less than 80% were seen once. The rearrangement links TRBV28 to TRBJ1-4; D not resolved. The sample comprised CD4+ T cells from blood, cultured in vitro. This clonotype was obtained from a human donor who had recovered from COVID-19. CDR3 region: CASRVGRLNEKLFF. CDR3 coding DNA: TGTGCCAGCAGGGTAGGACGGCTTAATGAAAAACTGTTTTTT.